This T cell receptor (beta chain) was retrieved from a study of cytomegalovirus exposure and HLA in healthy donors. Of note for this clone: The antigen is not known.

Trimming removed 2 bases from V and 6 bases from J; junction bases left unmatched: 4. The CDR3 totals 13 residues. Looked up from germline, CDR1 is LNHNV and CDR2 is YYDKDF (reference sequence). Study-wide results and limits: Some V segments, TRBV6-2 and TRBV6-3 among them, were indistinguishable and were therefore excluded. Cytomegalovirus-associated TCR beta chains were listed, numbering more than 150.

PCR used 60 Vbeta primers and 13 Jbeta primers. Clones were sequenced by immunoSEQ multiplex PCR, and TCRdb holds only the in-frame ones, with some missing. The sample holds about 130,000 clones; roughly 80% are singletons and the top ten take roughly 2%. The rearrangement joins TRBV15 to TRBJ2-7; 7 positions agree with TRBD2. This clonotype was sampled from a woman aged 40 to 50 in good health and CMV-seropositive. Sequenced: PBMCs. CDR3 protein: CATSRRRGVEQYF. The DNA of the CDR3 is TGTGCCACCAGCAGACGTCGGGGGGTCGAGCAGTACTTC.